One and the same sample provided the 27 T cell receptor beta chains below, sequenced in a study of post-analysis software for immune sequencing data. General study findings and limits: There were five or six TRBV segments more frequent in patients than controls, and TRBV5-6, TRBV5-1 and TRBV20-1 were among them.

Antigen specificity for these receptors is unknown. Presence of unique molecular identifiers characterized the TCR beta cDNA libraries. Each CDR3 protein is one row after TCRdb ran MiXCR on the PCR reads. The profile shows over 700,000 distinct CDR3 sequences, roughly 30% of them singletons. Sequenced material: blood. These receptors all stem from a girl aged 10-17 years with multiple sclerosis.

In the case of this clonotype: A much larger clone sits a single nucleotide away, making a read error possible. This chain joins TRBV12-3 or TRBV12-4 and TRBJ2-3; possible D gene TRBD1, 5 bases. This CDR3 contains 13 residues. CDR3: CACSLRTPDTQYF. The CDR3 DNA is TGTGCCTGCAGTTTAAGGACACCAGATACGCAGTATTTT.

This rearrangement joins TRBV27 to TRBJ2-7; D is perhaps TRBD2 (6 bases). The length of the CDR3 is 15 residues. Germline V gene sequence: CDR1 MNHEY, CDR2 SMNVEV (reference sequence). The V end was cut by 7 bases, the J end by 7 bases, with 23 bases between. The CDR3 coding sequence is TGTGCCAGCAACCGGAGGGACTCCCAAGGTGAGGAGCAGTACTTC. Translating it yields CASNRRDSQGEEQYF.

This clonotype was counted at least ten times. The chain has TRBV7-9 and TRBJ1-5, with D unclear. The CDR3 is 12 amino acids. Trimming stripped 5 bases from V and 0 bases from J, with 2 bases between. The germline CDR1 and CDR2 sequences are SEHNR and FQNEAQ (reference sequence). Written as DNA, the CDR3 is TGTGCCAGCAGCAATAGCAATCAGCCCCAGCATTTT. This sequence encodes CASSNSNQPQHF.

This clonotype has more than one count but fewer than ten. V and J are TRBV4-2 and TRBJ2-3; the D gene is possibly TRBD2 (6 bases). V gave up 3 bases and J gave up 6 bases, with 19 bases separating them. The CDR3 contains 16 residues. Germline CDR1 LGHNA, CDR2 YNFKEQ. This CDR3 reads CASSQAMKGGRDTQYF. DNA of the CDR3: TGTGCCAGCAGCCAGGCAATGAAGGGAGGACGGGATACGCAGTATTTT.

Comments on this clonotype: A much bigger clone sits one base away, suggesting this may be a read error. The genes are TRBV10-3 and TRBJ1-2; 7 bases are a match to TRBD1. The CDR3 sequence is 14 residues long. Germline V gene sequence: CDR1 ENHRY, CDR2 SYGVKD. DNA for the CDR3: TGTACCACGCAGACAGGGACCCTTAACTATGGCTACACCTTC. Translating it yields CTTQTGTLNYGYTF.

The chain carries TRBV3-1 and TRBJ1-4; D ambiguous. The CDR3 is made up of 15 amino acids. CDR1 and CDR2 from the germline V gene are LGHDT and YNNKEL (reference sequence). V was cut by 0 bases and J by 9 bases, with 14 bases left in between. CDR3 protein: CASSQDIGSRQKLFF. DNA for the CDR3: TGTGCCAGCAGCCAAGACATTGGCAGTCGACAAAAACTGTTTTTT.

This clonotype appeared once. CDR3 region: CASSSLYRANTGELFF. In nucleotides, the CDR3 is TGTGCCAGCAGCAGCCTATACAGGGCGAACACCGGGGAGCTGTTTTTT. This chain links TRBV5-6 with TRBJ2-2; a possible D gene is TRBD1 (6 bases). The ends were cut back, 4 bases at V and 0 bases at J, with 13 bases in the middle. Germline CDR1 SGHDT, CDR2 YYEEEE. There are 16 residues in the CDR3. Full variable domain (rest looked up from reference TRBV5-6 and TRBJ2-2): DAGVTQSPTHLIKTRGQQVTLRCSPKSGHDTVSWYQQALGQGPQFIFQYYEEEERQRGNFPDRFSGHQFPNYSSELNVNALLLGDSALYLCASSSLYRANTGELFFGEGSRLTVL.

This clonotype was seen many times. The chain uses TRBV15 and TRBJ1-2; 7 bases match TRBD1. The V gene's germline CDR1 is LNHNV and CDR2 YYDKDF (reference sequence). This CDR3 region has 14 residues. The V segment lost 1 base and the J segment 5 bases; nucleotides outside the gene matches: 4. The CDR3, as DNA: TGTGCCACCAGCAGAGGTGGGACAGCGTATGGCTACACCTTC. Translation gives CATSRGGTAYGYTF.

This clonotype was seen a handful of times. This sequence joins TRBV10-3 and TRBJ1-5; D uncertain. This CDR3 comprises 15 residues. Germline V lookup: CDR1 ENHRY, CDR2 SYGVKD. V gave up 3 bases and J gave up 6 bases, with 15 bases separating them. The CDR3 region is CAISDAGEKGQPQHF. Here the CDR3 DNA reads TGTGCCATCAGTGATGCAGGTGAAAAGGGTCAGCCCCAGCATTTT.

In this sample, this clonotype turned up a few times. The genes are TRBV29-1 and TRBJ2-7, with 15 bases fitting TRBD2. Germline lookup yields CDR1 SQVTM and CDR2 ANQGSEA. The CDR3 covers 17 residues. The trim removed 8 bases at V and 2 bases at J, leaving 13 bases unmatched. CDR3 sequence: CSIVGGLAGGKAYEQYF. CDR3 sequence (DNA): TGCAGCATTGTGGGAGGACTAGCGGGAGGGAAGGCCTACGAGCAGTACTTC.

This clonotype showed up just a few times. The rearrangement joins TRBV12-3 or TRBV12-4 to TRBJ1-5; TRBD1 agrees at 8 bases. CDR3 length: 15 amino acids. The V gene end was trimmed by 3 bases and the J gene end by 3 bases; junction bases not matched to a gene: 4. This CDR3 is CASSFGQGLNQPQHF. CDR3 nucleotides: TGTGCCAGCAGTTTTGGACAGGGTCTCAATCAGCCCCAGCATTTT.

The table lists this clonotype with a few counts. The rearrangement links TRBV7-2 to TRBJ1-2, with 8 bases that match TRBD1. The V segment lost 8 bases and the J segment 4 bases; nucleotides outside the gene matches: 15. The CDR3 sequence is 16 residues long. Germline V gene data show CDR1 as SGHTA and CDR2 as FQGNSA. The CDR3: CASQARGQGAGYGYTF. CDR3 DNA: TGTGCCAGCCAAGCTCGAGGGCAGGGGGCGGGCTATGGCTACACCTTC.

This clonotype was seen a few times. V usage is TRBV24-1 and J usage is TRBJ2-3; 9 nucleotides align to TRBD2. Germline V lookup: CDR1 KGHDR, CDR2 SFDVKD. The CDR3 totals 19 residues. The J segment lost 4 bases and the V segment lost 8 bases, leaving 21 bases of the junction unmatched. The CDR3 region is CATNPGKGRGGNLPDTQYF. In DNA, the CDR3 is TGTGCCACCAACCCCGGGAAGGGGCGGGGGGGCAACCTCCCAGATACGCAGTATTTT.

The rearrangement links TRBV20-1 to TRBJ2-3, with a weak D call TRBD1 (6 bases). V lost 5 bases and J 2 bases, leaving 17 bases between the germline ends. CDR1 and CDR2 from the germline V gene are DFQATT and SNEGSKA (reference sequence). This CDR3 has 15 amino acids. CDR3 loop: CSAHPRTEYTDTQYF. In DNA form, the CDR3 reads TGCAGTGCTCACCCACGGACAGAATACACAGATACGCAGTATTTT.

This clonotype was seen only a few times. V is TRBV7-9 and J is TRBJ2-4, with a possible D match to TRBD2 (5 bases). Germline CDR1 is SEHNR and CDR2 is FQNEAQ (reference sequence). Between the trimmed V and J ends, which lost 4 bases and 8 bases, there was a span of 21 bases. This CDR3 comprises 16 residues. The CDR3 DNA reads TGTGCCAGCAGCTGGCGAAGGACGTCGGAGAGGGACATTCAGTACTTC. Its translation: CASSWRRTSERDIQYF.

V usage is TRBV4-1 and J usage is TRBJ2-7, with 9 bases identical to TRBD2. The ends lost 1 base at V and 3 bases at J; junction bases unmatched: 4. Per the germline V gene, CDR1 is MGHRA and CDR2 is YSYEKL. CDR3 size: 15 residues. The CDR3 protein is CASSQGRTSDYEQYF. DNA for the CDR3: TGCGCCAGCAGCCAAGGAAGGACTAGCGACTACGAGCAGTACTTC.

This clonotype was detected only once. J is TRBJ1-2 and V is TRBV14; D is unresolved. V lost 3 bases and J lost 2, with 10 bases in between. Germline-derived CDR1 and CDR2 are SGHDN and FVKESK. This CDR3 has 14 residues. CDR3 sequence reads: CASSQGSENYGYTF. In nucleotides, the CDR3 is TGTGCCAGCAGCCAGGGCAGTGAAAACTATGGCTACACCTTC.

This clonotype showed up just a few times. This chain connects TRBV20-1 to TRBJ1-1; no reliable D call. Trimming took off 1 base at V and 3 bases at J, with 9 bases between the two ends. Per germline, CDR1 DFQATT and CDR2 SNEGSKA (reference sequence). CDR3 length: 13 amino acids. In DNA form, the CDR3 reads TGCAGTGCTAGAGGCAGCTTGGACACTGAAGCTTTCTTT. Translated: CSARGSLDTEAFF.

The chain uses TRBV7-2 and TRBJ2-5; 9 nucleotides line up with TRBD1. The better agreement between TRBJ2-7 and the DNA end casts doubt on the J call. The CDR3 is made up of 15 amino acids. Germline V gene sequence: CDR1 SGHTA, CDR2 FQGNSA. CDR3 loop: CASSRSETGGYEQYF. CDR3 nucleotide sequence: TGTGCCAGCAGCCGGTCTGAGACAGGGGGGTACGAGCAGTACTTC.

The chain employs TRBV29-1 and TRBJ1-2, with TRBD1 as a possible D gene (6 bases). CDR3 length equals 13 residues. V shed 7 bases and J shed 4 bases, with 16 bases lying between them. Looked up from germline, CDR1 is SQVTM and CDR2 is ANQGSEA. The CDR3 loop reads CSAEGGVPYGYTF. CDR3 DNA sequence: TGCAGCGCGGAAGGGGGGGTCCCCTATGGCTACACCTTC.

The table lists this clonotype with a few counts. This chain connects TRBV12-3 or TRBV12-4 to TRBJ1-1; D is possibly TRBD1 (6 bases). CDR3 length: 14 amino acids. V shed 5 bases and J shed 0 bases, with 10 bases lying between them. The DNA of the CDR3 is TGTGCCAGCAGTCTTACAGGGATGAACACTGAAGCTTTCTTT. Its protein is CASSLTGMNTEAFF.

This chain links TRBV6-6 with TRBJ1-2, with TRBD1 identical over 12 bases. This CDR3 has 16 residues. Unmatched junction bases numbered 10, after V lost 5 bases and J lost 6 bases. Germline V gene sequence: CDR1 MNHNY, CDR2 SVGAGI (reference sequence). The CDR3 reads CASSDRGTGGADGYTF. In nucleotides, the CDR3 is TGTGCCAGCAGTGACCGCGGGACAGGGGGCGCGGATGGCTACACCTTC.

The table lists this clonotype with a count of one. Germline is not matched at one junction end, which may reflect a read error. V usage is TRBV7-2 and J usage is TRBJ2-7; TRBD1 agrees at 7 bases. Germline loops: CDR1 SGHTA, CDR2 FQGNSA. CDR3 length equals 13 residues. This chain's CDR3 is CVSSLDPGGEQYF. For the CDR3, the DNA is TGTGTCAGCAGCTTAGATCCAGGGGGCGAGCAGTACTTC. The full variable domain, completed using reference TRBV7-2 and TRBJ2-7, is GAGVSQSPSNKVTEKGKDVELRCDPISGHTALYWYRQSLGQGLEFLIYFQGNSAPDKSGLPSDRFSAERTGGSVSTLTIQRTQQEDSAVYLCVSSLDPGGEQYFGPGTRLTVT.

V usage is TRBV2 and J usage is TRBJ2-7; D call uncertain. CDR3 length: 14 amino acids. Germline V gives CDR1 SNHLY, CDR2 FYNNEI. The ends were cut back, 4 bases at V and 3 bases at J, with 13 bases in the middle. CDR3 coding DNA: TGTGCCAGCAGTGTCGACGGGCGGAACTACGAGCAGTACTTC. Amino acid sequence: CASSVDGRNYEQYF. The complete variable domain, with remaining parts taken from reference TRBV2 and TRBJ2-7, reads EPEVTQTPSHQVTQMGQEVILRCVPISNHLYFYWYRQILGQKVEFLVSFYNNEISEKSEIFDDQFSVERPDGSNFTLKIRSTKLEDSAMYFCASSVDGRNYEQYFGPGTRLTVT.

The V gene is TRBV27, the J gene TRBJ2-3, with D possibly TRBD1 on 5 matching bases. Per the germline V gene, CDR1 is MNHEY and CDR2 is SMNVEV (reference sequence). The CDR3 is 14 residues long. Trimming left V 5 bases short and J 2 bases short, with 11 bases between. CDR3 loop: CASSGAGHTDTQYF. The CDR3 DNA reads TGTGCCAGCAGTGGGGCAGGTCACACAGATACGCAGTATTTT.

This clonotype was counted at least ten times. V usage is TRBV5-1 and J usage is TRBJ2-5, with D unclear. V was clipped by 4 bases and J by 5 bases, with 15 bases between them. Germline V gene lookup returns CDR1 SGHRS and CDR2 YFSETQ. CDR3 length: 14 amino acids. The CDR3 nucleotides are TGCGCCAGCAGCCCTAGGAGCAGAGCGGAGACCCAGTACTTC. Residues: CASSPRSRAETQYF.

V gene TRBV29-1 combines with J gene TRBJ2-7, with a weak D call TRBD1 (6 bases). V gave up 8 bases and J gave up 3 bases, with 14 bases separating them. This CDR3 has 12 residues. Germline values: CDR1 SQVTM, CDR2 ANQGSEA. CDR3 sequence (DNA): TGCAGCCCTTTGGACAGCCGCTACGAGCAGTACTTC. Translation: CSPLDSRYEQYF.